One sample yielded the 32 T cell receptor beta chains listed below, sequenced in a study of control samples from healthy donors and cancer patients. Using immunoSEQ multiplex PCR, the repertoire was profiled, and TCRdb retains in-frame clones only, with some absent. The sample yields tens of thousands of clones, about nine tenths seen once. Sequencing was carried out using PBMCs. The receptors originated from a man aged 50 or older with head and neck cancer.

The chain employs TRBV7-9 and TRBJ2-3, with 12 nucleotides matching TRBD2. The CDR3 has 18 amino acids. Per germline, CDR1 SEHNR and CDR2 FQNEAQ (reference sequence). Losses at the gene ends were 4 bases for V and 0 bases for J; bases not matched to a gene: 8. The CDR3 sequence: CASSSGTSGGISTDTQYF. In DNA, the CDR3 is TGTGCCAGCAGCTCTGGCACTAGCGGGGGGATCAGCACAGATACGCAGTATTTT.

The V call is TRBV6-2 or TRBV6-3, the J call TRBJ1-4; D remains unclear. V was cut by 4 bases and J by 5 bases, with 11 bases left in between. CDR1 MNHEY and CDR2 SVGEGT come from the germline V gene. This CDR3 has 14 residues. The CDR3 sequence is CASSFKRINEKLFF. Here the CDR3 DNA reads TGTGCCAGCAGTTTTAAACGGATCAATGAAAAACTGTTTTTT.

The genes are TRBV28 and TRBJ2-4; D is undetermined. This CDR3 has 14 residues. Trimming removed 3 bases at V and 6 bases at J, with 12 bases between. CDR1 MDHEN and CDR2 SYDVKM come from the germline V gene. Here the CDR3 DNA reads TGTGCCAGCAGTTTGCGCGCCGGCGGAAACATTCAGTACTTC. It specifies CASSLRAGGNIQYF.

The chain uses TRBV4-1 and TRBJ1-1; possibly TRBD1 for D (6 bases). Between the trimmed V and J ends, which lost 4 bases and 3 bases, there was a span of 12 bases. Germline assignment: CDR1 MGHRA and CDR2 YSYEKL. This CDR3 is 14 amino acids long. The CDR3 DNA reads TGCGCCAGCAGCCCCAAACAGGGTTACACTGAAGCTTTCTTT. Protein product: CASSPKQGYTEAFF.

J is TRBJ2-5 and V is TRBV6-5; the D is unclear. V shed 4 bases and J shed 11 bases, with 11 bases lying between them. The CDR3 sequence is 11 residues long. CDR1 is MNHEY, CDR2 SVGAGI, per germline. In DNA, the CDR3 is TGTGCCAGCAGTTTACGGGCCGTTCAGTACTTC. Amino acid sequence: CASSLRAVQYF.

The chain joins TRBV2 to TRBJ2-5; possible D gene TRBD2, 5 bases. V lost 0 bases and J 1 base, leaving 18 bases between the germline ends. There are 18 residues in the CDR3. Germline values: CDR1 SNHLY, CDR2 FYNNEI. CDR3 nucleotide sequence: TGTGCCAGCAGTGAAGCGCGGTCGAGGGCAGCCTTCCAAGAGACCCAGTACTTC. Translation gives CASSEARSRAAFQETQYF.

This clone was seen a few times. This chain joins TRBV7-3 and TRBJ2-1, with D possibly called TRBD1 or TRBD2 (6 bases each). The V end was cut by 5 bases, the J end by 5 bases, with 13 bases between. The CDR3 is made up of 14 amino acids. In germline, CDR1 is SGHTA, CDR2 FQGTGA. CDR3 nucleotide sequence: TGTGCCAGCAGCGAGGGGGGAGGAAACAATGAGCAGTTCTTC. Translating gives CASSEGGGNNEQFF.

The chain links TRBV29-1 to TRBJ1-4, with no clear D. This CDR3 is 13 amino acids long. Germline-derived CDR1 and CDR2 are SQVTM and ANQGSEA. The V gene lost 7 bases and the J gene lost 4 bases, with 13 bases spanning the gap. Here the CDR3 DNA reads TGCAGCGCCCGGAGGAGGGTTAATGAAAAACTGTTTTTT. This sequence encodes CSARRRVNEKLFF. The full variable domain, in which reference TRBV29-1 and TRBJ1-4 provide the parts outside the CDR3, is SAVISQKPSRDICQRGTSLTIQCQVDSQVTMMFWYRQQPGQSLTLIATANQGSEATYESGFVIDKFPISRPNLTFSTLTVSNMSPEDSSIYLCSARRRVNEKLFFGSGTQLSVL.

CDR3 DNA: TGTGCCAGCAGCGTAGGCCCCGGGGCCACCGAGCAGTACTTC. Protein product: CASSVGPGATEQYF. The chain carries TRBV9 and TRBJ2-7; D is perhaps TRBD1 or TRBD2 (5 bases each). Germline-derived CDR1 and CDR2 are SGDLS and YYNGEE. The V end was cut by 0 bases, the J end by 6 bases, with 13 bases between. This CDR3 spans 14 amino acids. Filled out from reference TRBV9 and TRBJ2-7, the complete variable domain reads DSGVTQTPKHLITATGQRVTLRCSPRSGDLSVYWYQQSLDQGLQFLIQYYNGEERAKGNILERFSAQQFPDLHSELNLSSLELGDSALYFCASSVGPGATEQYFGPGTRLTVT.

This sequence joins TRBV2 and TRBJ1-3; 7 positions match TRBD1. With 5 bases clipped from V and 0 bases from J, the junction kept 7 bases outside the gene matches. The CDR3 runs to 16 residues. The germline CDR1 and CDR2 sequences are SNHLY and FYNNEI. The chain's CDR3 is CASSWGTANSGNTIYF. In DNA, the CDR3 is TGTGCCAGCAGTTGGGGGACAGCCAACTCTGGAAACACCATATATTTT.

The genes are TRBV4-2 and TRBJ2-7; 7 bases match TRBD1. The germline V gene has CDR1 LGHNA and CDR2 YNFKEQ. This CDR3 has 14 residues. V shed 0 bases, J shed 5 bases, and the junction held 4 bases outside the gene matches. CDR3 region: CASSQEKGADEQYF. The CDR3 DNA sequence: TGTGCCAGCAGCCAAGAGAAGGGGGCTGACGAGCAGTACTTC.

J is TRBJ2-7 and V is TRBV15; D remains ambiguous. V was cut by 4 bases and J by 3 bases, with 10 bases left in between. Germline CDR1 and CDR2: LNHNV and YYDKDF (reference sequence). This CDR3 is 13 amino acids long. CDR3 loop: CATSISQNYEQYF. The CDR3 nucleotides read TGTGCCACCAGCATTAGTCAGAACTACGAGCAGTACTTC.

The V gene is TRBV11-2, the J gene TRBJ1-6, with TRBD1 matching over 7 bases. CDR1 is SGHAT, CDR2 FQNNGV, per germline. Losses at the gene ends were 5 bases for V and 6 bases for J; bases not matched to a gene: 7. This CDR3 comprises 15 residues. CDR3 sequence (DNA): TGTGCCAGCAGCCAAAGACAGGGAGGTAATTCACCCCTCCACTTT. Translating gives CASSQRQGGNSPLHF.

The V call is TRBV5-1, the J call TRBJ2-2; D assignment may be TRBD1 or TRBD2 (6 bases each). V lost 6 bases to trimming and J lost 4 bases, with 16 bases between them. The CDR3 is made up of 15 amino acids. Looked up from germline, CDR1 is SGHRS and CDR2 is YFSETQ. For the CDR3, the DNA is TGCGCCAGCATGCTACAGGGAGGAGGCACCGGGGAGCTGTTTTTT. It translates to CASMLQGGGTGELFF.

The chain has TRBV27 and TRBJ2-1; 8 nucleotides match TRBD2. V was pared by 5 bases and J by 6 bases, with 6 bases of the junction left unmatched. The CDR3 has 14 amino acids. In germline, CDR1 is MNHEY, CDR2 SMNVEV (reference sequence). The CDR3 nucleotides are TGTGCCAGCAGTACGGGAGGGCCGGGCAATGAGCAGTTCTTC. It specifies CASSTGGPGNEQFF.

Only a few counts were recorded for this clone. The chain joins TRBV28 to TRBJ2-7; 9 nucleotides match TRBD1. Germline V gives CDR1 MDHEN, CDR2 SYDVKM. This CDR3 region has 15 residues. V was pared by 7 bases and J by 4 bases, with 11 bases of the junction left unmatched. CDR3 sequence reads: CASKISGTGTYEQYF. The CDR3 DNA reads TGTGCCAGCAAGATCTCCGGGACAGGGACTTACGAGCAGTACTTC.

The V gene is TRBV7-9, the J gene TRBJ1-2, with 10 bases identical to TRBD1. CDR1 SEHNR and CDR2 FQNEAQ come from the germline V gene (reference sequence). The CDR3 totals 15 residues. V dropped 5 bases and J dropped 3; count of bases not matched to a gene: 6. CDR3 DNA: TGTGCCAGCAGCCGCCTGGGGACAGGGGACTATGGCTACACCTTC. Translation gives CASSRLGTGDYGYTF.

This rearrangement joins TRBV6-5 to TRBJ2-6; no firm D call. CDR1 is MNHEY, CDR2 SVGAGI, per germline. The CDR3 extends over 14 amino acids. V was pared by 5 bases and J by 1 base, with 6 bases between. The CDR3 region is CASSQQSGANVLTF. As DNA, the CDR3 is TGTGCCAGCAGTCAACAATCTGGGGCCAACGTCCTGACTTTC.

The rearrangement links TRBV6-5 to TRBJ1-5; possible D gene TRBD1, 6 bases. Trimming removed 7 bases at V and 4 bases at J, with 11 bases between. The CDR3 length is 13 residues. CDR1 and CDR2 (germline): MNHEY, SVGAGI. The CDR3: CASTRGGNQPQHF. CDR3 DNA sequence: TGTGCCAGCACGAGAGGGGGTAATCAGCCCCAGCATTTT.

The chain employs TRBV6-4 and TRBJ2-5; 9 nucleotides line up with TRBD1. The J segment lost 5 bases and the V segment lost 0 bases, leaving 7 bases of the junction unmatched. This CDR3 has 16 amino acids. In germline, CDR1 is MRHNA, CDR2 SNTAGT. CDR3 in DNA: TGTGCCAGCAGTGACTCGACGGACAGGGGTACGGAGACCCAGTACTTC. Translation: CASSDSTDRGTETQYF.

This rearrangement joins TRBV11-3 to TRBJ2-3; a possible D gene is TRBD1 (5 bases). CDR1 and CDR2 from the germline V gene are SGHNT and YENEEA. V was shortened by 5 bases and J by 1 base, with 13 bases between the two germline ends. The CDR3 is made up of 15 amino acids. In nucleotides, the CDR3 is TGTGCCAGCAGCCTCGACAGCTCCCGCACAGATACGCAGTATTTT. This encodes CASSLDSSRTDTQYF.

The V gene is TRBV19, the J gene TRBJ1-4, with D hard to call. The V gene lost 6 bases and the J gene lost 3 bases, with 14 bases spanning the gap. The CDR3 totals 15 residues. The germline V gene encodes CDR1 LNHDA and CDR2 SQIVND (reference sequence). The CDR3 here is CASRWAQASNEKLFF. The DNA of the CDR3 is TGTGCCAGTAGATGGGCCCAGGCTTCTAATGAAAAACTGTTTTTT.

The J gene is TRBJ2-5, the V gene TRBV7-8, with TRBD2 as a possible D gene (5 bases). The CDR3 sequence is 17 residues long. CDR1 SGHVS and CDR2 FQNEAQ come from the germline V gene. Trimming left V 6 bases short and J 0 bases short, with 20 bases between. The CDR3 region has the DNA TGTGCCAGCAGGTATCGGGTCTGGGGAGCTAACCAAGAGACCCAGTACTTC. The encoded protein is CASRYRVWGANQETQYF.

This chain joins TRBV2 and TRBJ2-3; 8 positions match TRBD2. Germline loops: CDR1 SNHLY, CDR2 FYNNEI. The CDR3 sequence is 16 residues long. The V gene end was trimmed by 6 bases and the J gene end by 4 bases; junction bases not matched to a gene: 12. CDR3 bases: TGTGCCAGCAGGCGTCAAAGCGGGAGTGGCGCAGATACGCAGTATTTT. Translating gives CASRRQSGSGADTQYF. The whole variable domain, remainder taken from reference TRBV2 and TRBJ2-3, is EPEVTQTPSHQVTQMGQEVILRCVPISNHLYFYWYRQILGQKVEFLVSFYNNEISEKSEIFDDQFSVERPDGSNFTLKIRSTKLEDSAMYFCASRRQSGSGADTQYFGPGTRLTVL.

This chain uses TRBV11-3 with TRBJ2-1; 13 bases agree with TRBD2. Germline CDR1 reads SGHNT; CDR2 reads YENEEA. This CDR3 contains 15 residues. The J segment lost 5 bases and the V segment lost 5 bases, leaving 3 bases of the junction unmatched. The CDR3 loop reads CASSLTSGRNNEQFF. CDR3 nucleotides: TGTGCCAGCAGCCTGACTAGCGGGAGGAACAATGAGCAGTTCTTC.

This chain joins TRBV7-2 and TRBJ2-5; no definite D call. Per the germline V gene, CDR1 is SGHTA and CDR2 is FQGNSA. The V gene lost 1 base and the J gene lost 4 bases, with 4 bases spanning the gap. The CDR3 runs 12 residues. The DNA for the CDR3 is TGTGCCAGCAGCTTAGTCGGAGAGACCCAGTACTTC. Translation: CASSLVGETQYF.

The chain couples TRBV19 to TRBJ2-1; the match to TRBD2 covers 7 bases. After removal of 2 bases from V and 4 bases from J, the junction contained 2 bases not matched to a gene. The CDR3 length is 14 residues. Germline V gives CDR1 LNHDA, CDR2 SQIVND (reference sequence). CDR3 sequence reads: CASSILADYNEQFF. CDR3 DNA sequence: TGTGCCAGTAGTATACTAGCGGATTACAATGAGCAGTTCTTC.

The chain combines TRBV5-5 with TRBJ1-1; 8 bases match TRBD1. The ends lost 2 bases at V and 10 bases at J; junction bases unmatched: 7. Germline CDR1 is SGHKS and CDR2 is YYEKEE (reference sequence). The CDR3 runs to 13 residues. The CDR3: CASSFDRGSPAFF. The CDR3 nucleotides are TGTGCCAGCAGCTTTGACAGGGGCTCTCCAGCTTTCTTT.

J is TRBJ2-5 and V is TRBV10-1, with a tentative D call TRBD1 (5 bases). Trimming shortened V by 5 bases and J by 5 bases, and 15 bases separated the two germline ends. CDR1 is WNHNN and CDR2 is SYGVQD in the germline V gene (reference sequence). CDR3 length equals 14 residues. CDR3 loop: CASSNSQEWETQYF. The CDR3 DNA sequence: TGCGCCAGCAGTAACTCACAGGAATGGGAGACCCAGTACTTC.

This chain links TRBV30 with TRBJ2-1, with a possible D match to TRBD2 (6 bases). Germline V lookup: CDR1 GTSNPN, CDR2 SVGIG (reference sequence). The CDR3 runs 15 residues. V was shortened by 0 bases and J by 5 bases, with 14 bases between the two germline ends. The CDR3 DNA reads as TGTGCCTGGAGTGTAGGTACTAGCCGCGACAATGAGCAGTTCTTC. As protein: CAWSVGTSRDNEQFF.

The J gene is TRBJ2-1, the V gene TRBV28, with 8 bases fitting TRBD2. V lost 4 bases to trimming and J lost 5 bases; unmatched junction nucleotides: 22. The CDR3 has 20 residues. Germline values: CDR1 MDHEN, CDR2 SYDVKM. CDR3 region: CASSYYFGGGRVRGDNEQFF. The CDR3 bases are TGTGCCAGCAGTTACTATTTCGGGGGGGGCCGAGTTAGGGGAGACAATGAGCAGTTCTTC.

V and J are TRBV2 and TRBJ1-1; 7 nucleotides match TRBD1. Per the germline V gene, CDR1 is SNHLY and CDR2 is FYNNEI. V gave up 7 bases and J gave up 1 base; unmatched junction bases: 6. The CDR3 loop spans 14 amino acids. This chain's CDR3 is CASISDRRNTEAFF. The CDR3 DNA reads TGTGCCAGCATCTCGGACAGGCGGAACACTGAAGCTTTCTTT.